This T cell receptor (beta chain) was captured by sequencing in a study of vaccination and CD4 T cells after COVID-19. At the Johns Hopkins FTIC core, DNA taken from cultured CD4+ T cells was sequenced by way of the Oncomine TCR Beta short-read assay. Genomic DNA was isolated from CD4+ T cells that had been cultured. One entry per CDR3 protein results from TCRdb running MiXCR on the PCR reads. The data hold about 20,000 distinct CDR3 sequences, with about a third observed a single time. Time point here: late sampling 161 to 241 days after vaccination in three convalescent patients. The sample's treatment: approximately 10-day PBMC culture with coronavirus spike peptide pools or control peptides (ViraFEST assay). Peptide-pool expansion of antigen-specific T cells preceded TCR sequencing in ViraFEST. PBMCs were cultured at two million per well with roughly 9.9 IU/ml IL-2 and 8.5 to 10 ug/ml peptide pools.

The CDR3 runs to 15 residues. Germline CDR1 is DFQATT and CDR2 is SNEGSKA (reference sequence). With 3 bases clipped from V and 3 bases from J, the junction kept 5 bases outside the gene matches. Study-level findings and limits: Median counts of SARS-CoV-2-reactive clonotypes increased from approximately 21 to 40; this difference was not significant.

On this clonotype itself: Its antigen is unidentified.

The specimen comprised CD4+ T cells from blood, cultured in vitro, sampled about 7 months after SARS-CoV-2 vaccination. The chain uses TRBV20-1 and TRBJ2-7, with 13 bases fitting TRBD2. The clonotype was recovered from a human donor who had recovered from COVID-19. The CDR3 nucleotides read TGCAGTGCTAGTGACAGGACTAGCGGGAGCTACGAGCAGTACTTC. It translates to CSASDRTSGSYEQYF.